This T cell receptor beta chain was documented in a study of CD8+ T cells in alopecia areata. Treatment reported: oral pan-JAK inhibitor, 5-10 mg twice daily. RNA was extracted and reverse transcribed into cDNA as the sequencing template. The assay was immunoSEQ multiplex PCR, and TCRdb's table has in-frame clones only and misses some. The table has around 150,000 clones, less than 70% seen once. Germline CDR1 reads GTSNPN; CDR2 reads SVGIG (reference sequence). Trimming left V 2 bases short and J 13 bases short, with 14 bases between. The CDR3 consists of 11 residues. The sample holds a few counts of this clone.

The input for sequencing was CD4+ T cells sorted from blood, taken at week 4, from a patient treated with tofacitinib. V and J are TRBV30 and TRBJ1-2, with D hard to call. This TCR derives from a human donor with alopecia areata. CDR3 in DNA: TGTGCCTGGAGTTCCCCCTCGCCCCCCACCTTC. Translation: CAWSSPSPPTF.